A selection of T cell receptor beta chains follows, all from one sample in a study of identical twins. From the 5' RACE reads, TCRdb called clonotypes with MiXCR, one entry per CDR3 protein. Among 1.5 million to 2 million distinct CDR3 sequences listed, under 35% were seen once. The sequenced sample consisted of cord blood. Receptor source: a newborn girl in good health. The CDR3 runs from the conserved cysteine through the conserved F or W. Clone size is not always given. Where it is, it says once, few, many or a class for expanded clones.

cdr3_aa	j_call	clone_size	v_call
CSASRRGTAKNIQYF	TRBJ2-4	-	TRBV20-1
CASSYSGAGEAFF	TRBJ1-1	-	TRBV28
CASSVQGAGGSYNEQFF	TRBJ2-1	-	TRBV5-5
CASSGLAGLYEQYF	TRBJ2-7	many	TRBV5-1
CASQPPGSGANVVTF	TRBJ2-6	-	TRBV28
CASRSPWTGSYNSPLHF	TRBJ1-6	once	TRBV28
CASSQAGVRNEQYF	TRBJ2-7	few	TRBV14
CASRPATESSGANVLTF	TRBJ2-6	few	TRBV12-3/TRBV12-4
CASRLRTVYNEQFF	TRBJ2-1	-	TRBV6-6
CSVRTSAYNEQFF	TRBJ2-1	-	TRBV20-1
CATLGRLGVDYGYTF	TRBJ1-2	-	TRBV6-1
CASSEVAPVEGSYEQFF	TRBJ2-1	-	TRBV2
CASSYGTTQPQHF	TRBJ1-5	-	TRBV7-9
CASSLKGCYEQYF	TRBJ2-7	-	TRBV28
CASSSRTAYNEQYF	TRBJ2-5	few	TRBV27
CASSLEASQETQYF	TRBJ2-5	-	TRBV7-2
CASSPGDRVPYEQYF	TRBJ2-7	few	TRBV5-1
CASSPSRGRKGNTEAFF	TRBJ1-1	-	TRBV18
CASSLTESSYEQYF	TRBJ2-7	few	TRBV28
CAIGVTDTQYF	TRBJ2-3	few	TRBV10-3
CASQSIRGRILSPPHF	TRBJ1-6	few	TRBV11-2
CASSDSRRSSGNTIYF	TRBJ1-3	-	TRBV25-1
CASSLSPSRSGANVLTF	TRBJ2-6	-	TRBV27
CASSYSKGAYEQYF	TRBJ2-7	few	TRBV6-6
CASSSRERGGYTF	TRBJ1-2	-	TRBV28
CASSFKSRHTHGYTF	TRBJ1-2	-	TRBV7-8
CASSIRPRQTPTDTQYF	TRBJ2-3	-	TRBV7-2